The 7 T cell receptor beta chains presented below share a single source sample, sequenced in a study of T cell changes during pregnancy in multiple sclerosis. The table came from immunoSEQ multiplex PCR; TCRdb's copy has only in-frame clones and leaves some out. The sample carries roughly 39,000 clones, about 93% recorded once. The sequenced sample was CD4+ T cells from peripheral blood mononuclear cells, obtained after pregnancy. The source of these receptors is a female donor in good health, enrolled as a control in a pregnancy study.

The rearrangement links TRBV5-4 to TRBJ2-3, with D maybe TRBD2 (6 bases). This CDR3 spans 16 amino acids. The V gene lost 0 bases and the J gene lost 0 bases, with 11 bases spanning the gap. Germline CDR1 SGHNT, CDR2 YYREEE (reference sequence). The CDR3 region is CASSLEIADSTDTQYF. The CDR3 coding sequence is TGTGCCAGCAGCTTGGAAATAGCGGATAGCACAGATACGCAGTATTTT.

The chain employs TRBV6-1 and TRBJ1-2, with 10 nucleotides matching TRBD1. CDR3 length equals 15 residues. Germline CDR1 and CDR2: MNHNS and SASEGT. Losses at the gene ends were 7 bases for V and 8 bases for J; bases not matched to a gene: 13. The CDR3 region has the DNA TGTGCCAGCACCGAAGCCGGGACAGGGGCGCGGGGCTACACCTTC. It is translated as CASTEAGTGARGYTF.

This clone was observed once. The J gene is TRBJ2-1, the V gene TRBV5-4; 12 positions match TRBD2. Germline CDR1 and CDR2: SGHNT and YYREEE (reference sequence). With 4 bases clipped from V and 4 bases from J, the junction kept 3 bases outside the gene matches. CDR3 length equals 15 residues. In DNA, the CDR3 is TGTGCCAGCAGCCCGACTAGCGGGGGTTACAATGAGCAGTTCTTC. Protein: CASSPTSGGYNEQFF.

V and J are TRBV11-2 and TRBJ1-5, with D maybe TRBD1 (6 bases). Trimming removed 1 base at V and 3 bases at J, with 13 bases between. There are 16 residues in the CDR3. CDR1 SGHAT and CDR2 FQNNGV come from the germline V gene. CDR3 sequence (DNA): TGTGCCAGCAGCTTAGCCGGACAGATGTCCAATCAGCCCCAGCATTTT. Protein sequence: CASSLAGQMSNQPQHF.

This chain uses TRBV4-1 with TRBJ2-2; the match to TRBD2 covers 7 bases. Germline-derived CDR1 and CDR2 are MGHRA and YSYEKL. The V segment lost 0 bases and the J segment 6 bases; nucleotides outside the gene matches: 1. CDR3 length: 14 residues. The CDR3 DNA reads TGCGCCAGCAGCCAAGAAGGACTAGCCGGGGAGCTGTTTTTT. Its protein product is CASSQEGLAGELFF.

The J gene is TRBJ1-4, the V gene TRBV19, with 11 nucleotides matching TRBD1. This CDR3 is built from 14 residues. After removal of 5 bases from V and 7 bases from J, the junction contained 3 bases not matched to a gene. Germline CDR1 LNHDA, CDR2 SQIVND (reference sequence). This chain's CDR3 is CASSLGQGAEKLFF. As DNA, the CDR3 is TGTGCCAGTAGTTTAGGACAGGGGGCTGAAAAACTGTTTTTT.

This chain connects TRBV5-1 to TRBJ1-1, with D uncertain. V lost 0 bases and J lost 4, with 10 bases in between. The CDR3 loop spans 14 amino acids. Germline V lookup: CDR1 SGHRS, CDR2 YFSETQ. DNA for the CDR3: TGCGCCAGCAGCTTGGGGGGAGCCAGCACTGAAGCTTTCTTT. Translated, it gives CASSLGGASTEAFF.